This T cell receptor beta chain was observed in a study of T-cell reconstitution after alpha-beta-depleted transplantation in children (TCRdb year 2016). Looking at the study overall: T-cell immune reconstitution after TCRalphabeta/CD19-depleted allogeneic hematopoietic cell transplantation in children was quantitatively tracked in the study by means of TCR repertoire profiling.

Interpreted using the paper, the treatment or condition label stands for: allogeneic hematopoietic cell transplantation with graft depleted of TCRalphabeta T cells and CD19 B cells. The transplant recipients were children given TCRalphabeta/CD19-depleted allogeneic hematopoietic cell grafts. The cysteine opens and the phenylalanine closes a CDR3 of 15 amino acids. Just the 45-base CDR3 DNA is kept, in frame starting at base 1. Trimming takes 7 bases off V and 1 base off J; junction bases not matched to a gene: 9. Sequences MNHEY (CDR1) and SMNVEV (CDR2) are obtained from the germline V gene (reference sequence). The research as a whole found: In some patients, the high TCRbeta diversity seen at day 60 was put down to recipient T cells and intrathymic progenitors that had survived conditioning. Over the following months the frequencies of hyperexpanded clones went down, and after one year T-cell counts and TCRbeta diversity were mostly credited to newly produced T cells. Apparently early alphabetaT-cell count recovery about two months after transplant reportedly relied on only several hundred rapidly expanded clones derived from non-depleted graft cells.

Receptor libraries were prepared by PCR. The reads were generated on an Illumina HiSeq 2500. To normalize quantification of the TCRbeta repertoire, the TCR libraries were built with molecular barcoding that relied on unique molecular identifiers. TCRdb trimmed the raw reads at Q25, called clones with MiXCR and kept productive beta chains. Each CDR3 protein appears once, grouped with its most common genes and DNA. This sample comprises about 300,000 distinct CDR3 sequences, over 9% of them detected only once. Over 6% of the sample rests with the top ten. This clonotype was found a few times. Its antigen is unknown. No base quality values were provided; no much bigger clone lies one nucleotide off.

This TCR came from a boy under two years old with acute myeloid leukemia, due to receive a stem cell transplant. The source material was PBMCs, sampled before TCRalphabeta/CD19-depleted stem cell transplant. Here the chain combines TRBV27 and TRBJ2-7, with 8 bases aligning to TRBD2. The nucleotide sequence is TGTGCCAGCACAAAGAGCGGGAGTGGTTCCTACGAGCAGTACTTC. It specifies CASTKSGSGSYEQYF.